A single sample gave rise to the 24 T cell receptor beta chains below, sequenced in a study of T cell changes during pregnancy in multiple sclerosis. Using immunoSEQ multiplex PCR, the repertoire was profiled, and TCRdb retains in-frame clones only, with some absent. The sample lists 75,000 to 100,000 clones; approximately 92% were seen once. This specimen consisted of peripheral blood, obtained after pregnancy. The origin of the receptors is a female donor with multiple sclerosis, enrolled in a pregnancy study.

The genes are TRBV30 and TRBJ2-5, with D uncertain. V was trimmed by 5 bases and J by 6 bases, leaving 13 bases between them. CDR3 length: 12 residues. Germline CDR1 reads GTSNPN; CDR2 reads SVGIG (reference sequence). CDR3 amino acids: CAWSNNRQTQYF. The CDR3 coding sequence is TGTGCCTGGTCAAACAACCGTCAGACCCAGTACTTC.

This chain joins TRBV6-5 and TRBJ2-5; 9 bases match TRBD2. With 9 bases clipped from V and 2 bases from J, the junction kept 7 bases outside the gene matches. Looked up from germline, CDR1 is MNHEY and CDR2 is SVGAGI. CDR3 length equals 14 residues. The CDR3 DNA is TGTGCCAGTGGACTAGCGCCCGGTCAAGAGACCCAGTACTTC. Translated, it gives CASGLAPGQETQYF.

The V call is TRBV5-1, the J call TRBJ1-6; TRBD1 aligns across 7 bases. Unmatched junction bases numbered 9, after V lost 4 bases and J lost 8 bases. Germline V gives CDR1 SGHRS, CDR2 YFSETQ. The CDR3 runs 15 residues. The CDR3 DNA reads as TGCGCCAGCAGCGAACAGGACAGGAACTATTCACCCCTCCACTTT. Its protein product is CASSEQDRNYSPLHF. The full variable domain, in which reference TRBV5-1 and TRBJ1-6 provide the parts outside the CDR3, is KAGVTQTPRYLIKTRGQQVTLSCSPISGHRSVSWYQQTPGQGLQFLFEYFSETQRNKGNFPGRFSGRQFSNSRSEMNVSTLELGDSALYLCASSEQDRNYSPLHFGNGTRLTVT.

The table lists this clone with a count of one. The rearrangement uses TRBV30 and TRBJ1-1; 8 positions match TRBD1. Per germline, CDR1 GTSNPN and CDR2 SVGIG (reference sequence). The junction had 0 bases not matched to a gene; V was cut back by 5 bases and J by 1 base. This CDR3 comprises 12 residues. The CDR3 nucleotides read TGTGCCTGGGACAGGGGGAACACTGAAGCTTTCTTT. It encodes CAWDRGNTEAFF.

DNA for the CDR3: TGCGCCAGCAGCTTGGCCACTGGGGGCCTCACAGATACGCAGTATTTT. Translating gives CASSLATGGLTDTQYF. This chain links TRBV5-1 with TRBJ2-3, with D perhaps matching TRBD1 (6 bases). The CDR3 length is 16 residues. Germline-derived CDR1 and CDR2 are SGHRS and YFSETQ. V lost 0 bases to trimming and J lost 2 bases, with 13 bases between them.

The rearrangement joins TRBV5-4 to TRBJ2-7; 7 bases align to TRBD2. CDR1 is SGHNT, CDR2 YYREEE, per germline (reference sequence). Trimming took 2 bases from V and 3 from J; bases not matched to a gene: 11. The CDR3 has 16 residues. For the CDR3, the DNA is TGTGCCAGCAGCTTAGACCGGGACTACTCCATCTACGAGCAGTACTTC. Translating it yields CASSLDRDYSIYEQYF.

The V call is TRBV28, the J call TRBJ2-7, with TRBD2 identical over 9 bases. This CDR3 has 15 amino acids. V was clipped by 6 bases and J by 4 bases; unmatched bases: 10. CDR1 and CDR2 from the germline V gene are MDHEN and SYDVKM. The DNA for the CDR3 is TGTGCCAGCAGGCGGGGGGGCCCTCAAATATACGAGCAGTACTTC. This sequence encodes CASRRGGPQIYEQYF.

This CDR3 is CASSEALHTGGNEQFF. The CDR3 nucleotides are TGTGCCAGCAGTGAAGCCCTCCATACAGGGGGCAATGAGCAGTTCTTC. The chain joins TRBV6-1 to TRBJ2-1; 8 nucleotides agree with TRBD1. This CDR3 comprises 16 residues. V gave up 0 bases and J gave up 6 bases; unmatched junction bases: 7. Germline-derived CDR1 and CDR2 are MNHNS and SASEGT.

This chain links TRBV30 with TRBJ2-7, with 8 nucleotides matching TRBD1. Looked up from germline, CDR1 is GTSNPN and CDR2 is SVGIG (reference sequence). The CDR3 sequence is 14 residues long. J was trimmed by 0 bases and V by 3 bases; bases with no gene match: 4. CDR3: CAWRRQGFSYEQYF. CDR3 nucleotides: TGTGCCTGGAGGCGACAGGGGTTCTCCTACGAGCAGTACTTC.

This chain joins TRBV11-2 and TRBJ1-2; D is ambiguous. This CDR3 comprises 15 residues. Trimming left V 0 bases short and J 8 bases short, with 16 bases between. CDR1 is SGHAT, CDR2 FQNNGV, per germline. The CDR3 spells CASSLDAGALWGYTF. In nucleotides, the CDR3 is TGTGCCAGCAGCTTAGATGCGGGTGCGCTGTGGGGCTACACCTTC.

CDR3 coding DNA: TGTGCCAGCAGCTTAGGGGGCCCCAGCAATCAGCCCCAGCATTTT. This sequence encodes CASSLGGPSNQPQHF. V is TRBV7-8 and J is TRBJ1-5; tentative D call: TRBD1 (5 bases). Germline-derived CDR1 and CDR2 are SGHVS and FQNEAQ. The CDR3 sequence is 15 residues long. Trimming took off 1 base at V and 1 base at J, with 8 bases between the two ends.

This chain uses TRBV6-1 with TRBJ1-1, with 8 bases identical to TRBD1. Germline assignment: CDR1 MNHNS and CDR2 SASEGT. The junction had 5 bases not matched to a gene; V was cut back by 8 bases and J by 0 bases. The length of the CDR3 is 14 residues. The CDR3 loop reads CASGDRPLNTEAFF. Written as DNA, the CDR3 is TGTGCCAGCGGGGACAGGCCCCTGAACACTGAAGCTTTCTTT.

The chain uses TRBV5-1 and TRBJ2-7; 10 bases are shared with TRBD2. The V and J ends lost 0 bases and 2 bases, in that order; junction bases with no gene match: 5. Germline assignment: CDR1 SGHRS and CDR2 YFSETQ. This CDR3 has 16 amino acids. CDR3 residues: CASSLARTSGTYEQYF. In DNA form, the CDR3 reads TGCGCCAGCAGCTTGGCCCGGACTAGCGGAACCTACGAGCAGTACTTC.

This chain joins TRBV5-1 and TRBJ2-7; 10 positions agree with TRBD1. The CDR3 has 17 residues. Looked up from germline, CDR1 is SGHRS and CDR2 is YFSETQ. The J segment lost 8 bases and the V segment lost 2 bases, leaving 16 bases of the junction unmatched. The CDR3, as DNA: TGCGCCAGCAGCTTATTCACGCCGACCGGGACAGGGGAAAAGCAGTACTTC. The encoded protein is CASSLFTPTGTGEKQYF.

The CDR3 reads CASSWGDTYEQYF. The CDR3 DNA reads as TGTGCCAGCAGCTGGGGAGACACATACGAGCAGTACTTC. V gene TRBV5-6 combines with J gene TRBJ2-7; weak D call: TRBD2 (5 bases). The CDR3 loop spans 13 amino acids. Germline V CDR1 and CDR2: SGHDT, YYEEEE. Trimming took 3 bases from V and 4 from J, leaving 11 bases between them.

The chain has TRBV19 and TRBJ1-2; D perhaps matches TRBD1 (5 bases). Germline V gives CDR1 LNHDA, CDR2 SQIVND (reference sequence). The CDR3 runs to 15 residues. V lost 5 bases, J lost 6 bases, and 19 bases lay in between. DNA of the CDR3: TGTGCCAGTAGTGGGGCGGGGTTCTTATGGGATGGCTACACCTTC. Encoded protein: CASSGAGFLWDGYTF.

This chain joins TRBV9 and TRBJ2-3; TRBD2 agrees at 9 bases. The CDR3 covers 16 residues. V lost 0 bases, J lost 4 bases, and 6 bases stayed unmatched. From germline, CDR1 is SGDLS and CDR2 YYNGEE. In DNA form, the CDR3 reads TGTGCCAGCAGCGTAGCGCTAGCGGGGTTTGCAGATACGCAGTATTTT. As protein: CASSVALAGFADTQYF. The variable domain in full, completed from reference TRBV9 and TRBJ2-3, reads DSGVTQTPKHLITATGQRVTLRCSPRSGDLSVYWYQQSLDQGLQFLIQYYNGEERAKGNILERFSAQQFPDLHSELNLSSLELGDSALYFCASSVALAGFADTQYFGPGTRLTVL.

This chain links TRBV6-1 with TRBJ1-5, with 9 bases that match TRBD1. Germline CDR1 MNHNS, CDR2 SASEGT. CDR3 size: 16 residues. The V segment lost 4 bases and the J segment 2 bases; nucleotides outside the gene matches: 6. CDR3 amino acids: CASSGTGQGGNQPQHF. For the CDR3, the DNA is TGTGCCAGCAGTGGGACGGGACAGGGAGGCAATCAGCCCCAGCATTTT.

This chain connects TRBV5-5 to TRBJ1-4; D remains unclear. The germline CDR1 and CDR2 sequences are SGHKS and YYEKEE (reference sequence). The CDR3 has 17 amino acids. Trimming took 0 bases from V and 12 from J, leaving 24 bases between them. The CDR3 protein is CASSLALSYGRSGELFF. The DNA of the CDR3 is TGTGCCAGCAGCTTGGCGCTCAGTTATGGACGGTCCGGGGAACTGTTTTTT. Together with reference TRBV5-5 and TRBJ1-4, the CDR3 gives the full variable domain: DAGVTQSPTHLIKTRGQQVTLRCSPISGHKSVSWYQQVLGQGPQFIFQYYEKEERGRGNFPDRFSARQFPNYSSELNVNALLLGDSALYLCASSLALSYGRSGELFFGSGTQLSVL.

J is TRBJ1-2 and V is TRBV19; D call uncertain. The CDR3 is 14 amino acids. Trimming removed 3 bases at V and 4 bases at J, with 12 bases between. Germline CDR1 reads LNHDA; CDR2 reads SQIVND (reference sequence). The CDR3 DNA sequence: TGTGCCAGTAGTATTCCCGAGGGTGGCTATGGCTACACCTTC. This encodes CASSIPEGGYGYTF.

The gene calls are TRBV10-3 and TRBJ2-3, with 16 positions matching TRBD2. Per the germline V gene, CDR1 is ENHRY and CDR2 is SYGVKD. Germline trimming cut 6 bases from V and 1 base from J; bases unmatched to any gene: 7. The CDR3 has 18 residues. CDR3 sequence (DNA): TGTGCCATCAGCGGGACTAGCGGGAGGGCGGGGGGCACAGATACGCAGTATTTT. Translation gives CAISGTSGRAGGTDTQYF.

The chain is built from TRBV9 and TRBJ2-1; D gene unclear. V dropped 3 bases and J dropped 5 bases, with 9 bases sitting between them. CDR3 size: 13 residues. The V gene's germline CDR1 is SGDLS and CDR2 YYNGEE. The CDR3 loop reads CASSESVHNEQFF. Here the CDR3 DNA reads TGTGCCAGCAGCGAGAGCGTCCACAATGAGCAGTTCTTC.

A word on this clone: Other DNA sequences in the sample encode the same CDR3. V usage is TRBV30 and J usage is TRBJ1-5; TRBD1 matches 10 bases. The CDR3 has 14 amino acids. Germline lookup yields CDR1 GTSNPN and CDR2 SVGIG (reference sequence). V lost 2 bases, J lost 5 bases, and 3 bases stayed unmatched. CDR3 nucleotide sequence: TGTGCCTGGAGTCAGGACAGGGGGTATCAGCCCCAGCATTTT. Its protein is CAWSQDRGYQPQHF.

The CDR3 region is CASSLRLAGVNEQFF. As DNA, the CDR3 is TGTGCCAGCAGTCTTCGACTAGCGGGAGTCAATGAGCAGTTCTTC. The chain links TRBV27 to TRBJ2-1; 12 nucleotides agree with TRBD2. V lost 5 bases and J lost 6; bases outside the gene matches: 5. The CDR3 contains 15 residues. Per germline, CDR1 MNHEY and CDR2 SMNVEV (reference sequence).